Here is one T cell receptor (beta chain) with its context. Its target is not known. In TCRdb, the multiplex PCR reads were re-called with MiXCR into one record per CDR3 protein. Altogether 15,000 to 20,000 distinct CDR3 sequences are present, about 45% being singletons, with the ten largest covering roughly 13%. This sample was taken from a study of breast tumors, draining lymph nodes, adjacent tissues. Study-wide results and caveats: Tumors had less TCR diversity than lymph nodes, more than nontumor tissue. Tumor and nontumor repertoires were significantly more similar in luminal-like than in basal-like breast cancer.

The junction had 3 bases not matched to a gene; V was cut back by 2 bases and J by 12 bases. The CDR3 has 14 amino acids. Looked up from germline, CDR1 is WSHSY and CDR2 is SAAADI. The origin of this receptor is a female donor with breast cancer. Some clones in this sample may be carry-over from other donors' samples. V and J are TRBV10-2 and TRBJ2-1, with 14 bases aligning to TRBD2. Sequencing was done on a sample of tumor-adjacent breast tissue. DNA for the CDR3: TGCGCCAGCAGTGAGCTTGGGACTAGCGGGGGGCAGTTCTTC. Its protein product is CASSELGTSGGQFF.